These T cell receptor beta chains were read from a single sample in a study of cytomegalovirus exposure and HLA in healthy donors. Produced via immunoSEQ multiplex PCR; TCRdb's table is partial and in-frame only. Of 90,000 to 110,000 clones in the sample, 86% are singletons; the top ten hold approximately 4%. The material sequenced was PBMCs. The receptors stem from a woman in her late teens or twenties in good health and CMV-seropositive. CDR3s include the opening cysteine and the closing phenylalanine or tryptophan. The D gene is left open where the match is weak. Clone size is stated in some rows and not others, as once, few, many or a class when expanded.

d_call,v_call,j_call,cdr3_length,clone_size,cdr3_aa,cdr3_nt
-,TRBV2,TRBJ1-2,12,-,CASSERAVGYTF,TGTGCCAGCAGTGAGAGGGCCGTCGGCTACACCTTC
-,TRBV4-1,TRBJ2-7,12,few,CASSQAGDEQYF,TGCGCCAGCAGCCAAGCGGGGGACGAGCAGTACTTC
TRBD2,TRBV5-6,TRBJ2-7,16,-,CASSLGLAGGPREQYF,TGTGCCAGCAGCTTGGGACTAGCGGGGGGGCCTCGCGAGCAGTACTTC
-,TRBV19,TRBJ2-7,14,-,CASARGGGTREQYF,TGTGCCAGTGCCCGAGGGGGTGGGACCCGGGAGCAGTACTTC
-,TRBV5-1,TRBJ2-5,13,-,CASSRTGGETQYF,TGCGCCAGCAGCAGAACAGGTGGGGAGACCCAGTACTTC
-,TRBV6-1,TRBJ1-5,15,-,CASSAEGGVGQPQHF,TGTGCCAGCAGTGCAGAGGGGGGGGTAGGCCAGCCCCAGCATTTT
TRBD1,TRBV19,TRBJ2-5,15,-,CASSIGQGDLRTQYF,TGTGCCAGTAGTATAGGCCAGGGGGATCTCCGGACCCAGTACTTC
-,TRBV13,TRBJ1-1,14,-,CASSLGREGTEAFF,TGTGCCAGCAGCTTAGGACGGGAGGGCACTGAAGCTTTCTTT
TRBD1,TRBV19,TRBJ2-1,15,-,CASSIENRGRDEQFF,TGTGCCAGTAGTATAGAAAACAGGGGGCGCGATGAGCAGTTCTTC
TRBD2,TRBV5-1,TRBJ2-3,17,-,CASSLALAGGGTDTQYF,TGCGCCAGCAGCTTGGCACTAGCGGGAGGAGGCACAGATACGCAGTATTTT
-,TRBV27,TRBJ2-5,16,-,CASGSYGQQAQETQYF,TGTGCCAGCGGAAGTTACGGACAGCAAGCCCAAGAGACCCAGTACTTC
TRBD2,TRBV7-9,TRBJ2-1,16,-,CASSGTSGNTQYEQFF,TGTGCCAGCAGCGGGACTAGCGGGAACACCCAATATGAGCAGTTCTTC
TRBD2,TRBV7-2,TRBJ2-7,15,-,CASSISGGRDRPPYF,TGTGCCAGCAGCATCAGCGGGGGTCGGGACCGACCTCCTTACTTC